The clone carrying this T cell receptor beta chain was observed at least ten times. CDR3 length: 15 amino acids. Trimming removed 2 bases from V and 7 bases from J; junction bases left unmatched: 7. Germline V gene sequence: CDR1 SGHRS, CDR2 YFSETQ. This specimen comes from a study of beta chain features in type 1 diabetes. The sequenced template was cDNA made from the entire isolated RNA. Profiled with immunoSEQ multiplex PCR; TCRdb holds only in-frame clones, not every one. The sample has 130,000 or so clones; about 8.7% are singletons. Heparinised blood was drawn once per donor, averaging around 120 mL. Each population that was sorted was more than 98% pure.

V is TRBV5-1 and J is TRBJ2-2; TRBD1 agrees at 8 bases. The sequenced sample consisted of central memory CD4+ T cells from blood. This receptor was obtained from a man between 18 and 29 years old in good health. The CDR3 spells CASSFDRGGNGELFF. The CDR3 bases are TGCGCCAGCAGCTTCGACAGGGGCGGGAACGGGGAGCTGTTTTTT.